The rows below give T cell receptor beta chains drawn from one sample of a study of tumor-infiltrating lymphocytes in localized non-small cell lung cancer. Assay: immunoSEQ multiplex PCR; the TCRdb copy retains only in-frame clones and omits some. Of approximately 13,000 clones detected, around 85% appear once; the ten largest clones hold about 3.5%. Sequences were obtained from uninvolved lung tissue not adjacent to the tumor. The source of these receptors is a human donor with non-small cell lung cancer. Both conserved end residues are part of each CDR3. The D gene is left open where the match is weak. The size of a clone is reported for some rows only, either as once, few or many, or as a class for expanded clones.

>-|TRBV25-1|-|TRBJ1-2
CASSEYWREAYGYTF
TGTGCCAGCAGTGAATATTGGAGGGAGGCTTATGGCTACACCTTC
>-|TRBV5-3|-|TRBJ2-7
CARSCFRSDEQYF
TGTGCCAGAAGCTGTTTTAGGTCCGACGAGCAGTACTTC
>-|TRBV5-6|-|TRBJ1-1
CASSSSLRSGEAFF
TGTGCCAGCAGCTCGAGTCTCAGGAGCGGTGAAGCTTTCTTT
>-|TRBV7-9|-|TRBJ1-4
CASSTGGSGEKLFF
TGTGCCAGCAGCACAGGAGGGAGCGGCGAAAAACTGTTTTTT
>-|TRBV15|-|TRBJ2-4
CATSRDAEAKNIQYF
TGTGCCACCAGCAGGGACGCCGAAGCCAAAAACATTCAGTACTTC
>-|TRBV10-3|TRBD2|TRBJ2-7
CASLRGSGGYEQYF
TGTGCCTCCCTCCGGGGTAGCGGGGGCTACGAGCAGTACTTC
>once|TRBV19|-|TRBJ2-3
CASSIVRQDLSTDTQYF
TGTGCCAGTAGTATAGTACGACAGGACCTGTCCACAGATACGCAGTATTTT
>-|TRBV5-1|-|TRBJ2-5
CASNQGGREETQYF
TGCGCCAGCAACCAAGGCGGAAGGGAAGAGACCCAGTACTTC
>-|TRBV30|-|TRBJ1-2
CAWNWGGYGYTF
TGTGCCTGGAACTGGGGTGGCTATGGCTACACCTTC
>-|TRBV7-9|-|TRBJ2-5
CASSLNGETQYF
TGTGCCAGCAGCTTGAATGGAGAGACCCAGTACTTC
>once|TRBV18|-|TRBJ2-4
CASSSGGENIQYF
TGTGCCAGCTCCTCAGGTGGGGAAAACATTCAGTACTTC
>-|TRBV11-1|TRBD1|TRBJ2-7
CASSGTAFYEQYF
TGTGCCAGTTCCGGGACAGCCTTCTACGAGCAGTACTTC
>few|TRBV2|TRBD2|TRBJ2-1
CASSARGLGLSYNEQFF
TGTGCCAGCAGTGCCCGGGGACTAGGACTTTCCTACAATGAGCAGTTCTTC
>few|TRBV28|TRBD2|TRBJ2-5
CASSLIGGGRETQYF
TGTGCCAGCAGTCTCATCGGGGGGGGCCGCGAGACCCAGTACTTC
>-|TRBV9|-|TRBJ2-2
CASSVEARTNTGELFF
TGTGCCAGCAGCGTAGAGGCACGGACGAACACCGGGGAGCTGTTTTTT
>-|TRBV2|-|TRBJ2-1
CASSATPLPLDEQFF
TGTGCCAGCAGTGCAACCCCACTTCCCCTCGATGAGCAGTTCTTC
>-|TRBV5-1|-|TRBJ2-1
CASSETTINNEQFF
TGCGCCAGCAGCGAGACGACGATCAACAATGAGCAGTTCTTC
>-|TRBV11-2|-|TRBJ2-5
CASTNNRGETQYF
TGTGCCAGCACTAACAACCGCGGGGAGACCCAGTACTTC
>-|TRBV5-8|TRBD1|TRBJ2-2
CASSLTGKNGGELFF
TGTGCCAGCAGCCTGACAGGGAAGAATGGCGGGGAGCTGTTTTTT
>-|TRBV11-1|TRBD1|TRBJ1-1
CASSLGTATEAFF
TGTGCCAGCAGCCTTGGGACAGCGACTGAAGCTTTCTTT
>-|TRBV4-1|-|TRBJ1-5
CASSQHQNQPQHF
TGCGCCAGCAGCCAACACCAAAATCAGCCCCAGCATTTT
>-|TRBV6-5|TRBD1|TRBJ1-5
CASRGTDNQPQHF
TGTGCCAGCAGAGGGACAGACAATCAGCCCCAGCATTTT
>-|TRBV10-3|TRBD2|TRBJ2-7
CAISGTSGGEQYF
TGTGCCATCAGTGGGACTAGCGGAGGCGAGCAGTACTTC
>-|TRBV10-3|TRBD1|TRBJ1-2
CAITMDRDGYTF
TGTGCCATCACCATGGACAGGGACGGCTACACCTTC
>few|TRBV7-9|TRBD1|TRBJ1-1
CASSRQGYDTEAFF
TGTGCCAGCAGTAGACAGGGTTATGACACTGAAGCTTTCTTT
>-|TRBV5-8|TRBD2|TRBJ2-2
CASRGGLAGDIGELFF
TGTGCCAGCCGCGGCGGACTAGCGGGAGACATCGGGGAGCTGTTTTTT
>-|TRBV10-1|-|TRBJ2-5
CASSDQGSGTQYF
TGCGCCAGCAGTGACCAGGGTTCGGGGACCCAGTACTTC
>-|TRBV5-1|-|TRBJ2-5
CASSSYIQETQYF
TGCGCCAGCAGCTCCTACATTCAAGAGACCCAGTACTTC
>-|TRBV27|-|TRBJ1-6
CASTRGFGSPLHF
TGTGCCAGCACCCGGGGGTTCGGATCACCCCTCCACTTT
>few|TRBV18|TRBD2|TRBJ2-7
CASSPPTSGGTKSYEQYF
TGTGCCAGCTCACCACCTACTAGCGGGGGGACAAAATCCTACGAGCAGTACTTC
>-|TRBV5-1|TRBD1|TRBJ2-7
CASSLEAGGEQYF
TGCGCCAGCAGCTTGGAGGCAGGGGGCGAGCAGTACTTC
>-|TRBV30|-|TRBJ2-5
CAWSVTGSPHYQYF
TGTGCCTGGAGTGTGACCGGGAGCCCACACTACCAGTACTTC
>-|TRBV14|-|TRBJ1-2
CASRAGGTYGYTF
TGTGCCAGCAGAGCGGGGGGGACCTATGGCTACACCTTC
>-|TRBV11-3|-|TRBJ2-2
CASSLVTVGELFF
TGTGCCAGCAGCTTAGTTACCGTCGGGGAGCTGTTTTTT
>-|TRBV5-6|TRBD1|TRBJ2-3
CASSWDPGTADTQYF
TGTGCCAGCAGCTGGGACCCGGGGACAGCTGATACGCAGTATTTT
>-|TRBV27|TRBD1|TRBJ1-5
CASSPLGTGVGNQPQHF
TGTGCCAGCAGTCCGCTCGGGACAGGGGTCGGCAATCAGCCCCAGCATTTT
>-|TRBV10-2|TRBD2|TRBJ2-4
CASSEGVAGINIQYF
TGCGCCAGCAGTGAGGGAGTAGCGGGGATAAACATTCAGTACTTC
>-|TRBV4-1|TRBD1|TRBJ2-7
CASSHGQGAGEQYF
TGCGCCAGCAGCCATGGACAGGGGGCCGGTGAGCAGTACTTC
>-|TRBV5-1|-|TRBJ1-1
CASSLGGTFNTEAFF
TGCGCCAGCAGCTTGGGGGGCACGTTTAACACTGAAGCTTTCTTT
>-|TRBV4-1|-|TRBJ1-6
CASSQDTGNSPLHF
TGCGCCAGCAGCCAAGATACAGGGAATTCACCCCTCCACTTT
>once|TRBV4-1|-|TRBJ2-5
CASSQEGVVGETQYF
TGCGCCAGCAGCCAAGAAGGGGTTGTTGGAGAGACCCAGTACTTC
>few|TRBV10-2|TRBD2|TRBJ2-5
CASRREERETQYF
TGCGCCAGCAGACGGGAGGAAAGGGAGACCCAGTACTTC
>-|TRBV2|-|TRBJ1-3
CASSTGLISGNTIYF
TGTGCCAGCAGTACCGGACTGATCTCTGGAAACACCATATATTTT
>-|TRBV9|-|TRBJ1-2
CASGDLYGYTF
TGTGCCAGCGGGGACCTCTATGGCTACACCTTC
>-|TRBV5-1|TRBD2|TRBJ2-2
CASSPLAGPNTGELFF
TGCGCCAGCAGTCCGCTAGCGGGACCAAACACCGGGGAGCTGTTTTTT
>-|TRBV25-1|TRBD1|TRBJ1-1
CASSRGRNTEAFF
TGTGCCAGCAGTAGGGGGCGGAACACTGAAGCTTTCTTT
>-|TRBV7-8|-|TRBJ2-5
CASSSLGGETQYF
TGTGCCAGCAGCTCCCTAGGAGGGGAGACCCAGTACTTC
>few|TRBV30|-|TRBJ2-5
CAWSVWARETQYF
TGTGCCTGGAGTGTATGGGCAAGAGAGACCCAGTACTTC
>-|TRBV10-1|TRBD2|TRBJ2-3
CASNPGGTDTQYF
TGCGCCAGCAACCCGGGAGGGACAGATACGCAGTATTTT